A single sample is the source of the 30 T cell receptor beta chains below, sequenced in a study of long-term antiretroviral therapy in people with HIV (dated 2022 in TCRdb). The immunoSEQ hsTCRB v3.0 assay was used at survey level resolution to sequence the TRB variable region. TCRdb mirrors the immuneACCESS table, restricted to in-frame sequences. Some clones are absent from its copies; in checked studies, under half trace to an unresolved V gene, and the reason for the others is unknown. The sample table contains about 18,000 clones; only one count was recorded for around 74% of them. The ten top clones hold 5% to 7% of the sample. The material sequenced was unsorted PBMCs, taken at the start of antiretroviral therapy, before treatment. The source of these receptors is a man between 18 and 29 years old with HIV.

This chain uses TRBV14 with TRBJ2-6; unclear D gene. V shed 4 bases and J shed 0 bases, with 13 bases lying between them. The CDR3 length is 17 residues. Germline lookup yields CDR1 SGHDN and CDR2 FVKESK. The CDR3: CASSPHEPLSGANVLTF. CDR3 DNA sequence: TGTGCCAGCAGCCCACACGAGCCACTCTCTGGGGCCAACGTCCTGACTTTC.

This clone appeared a single time. V gene TRBV28 combines with J gene TRBJ1-4; 12 positions agree with TRBD1. The CDR3 totals 15 residues. V trimming: 7 bases; J trimming: 7 bases; junction bases outside the gene matches: 7. CDR1 is MDHEN and CDR2 is SYDVKM in the germline V gene. The DNA of the CDR3 is TGTGCCAGCAAGGGACAGGGGGCTCGAAGTGAAAAACTGTTTTTT. Its protein product is CASKGQGARSEKLFF.

V usage is TRBV6-5 and J usage is TRBJ2-2; 14 bases are a match to TRBD2. Germline values: CDR1 MNHEY, CDR2 SVGAGI. This CDR3 spans 15 amino acids. J was trimmed by 6 bases and V by 5 bases; bases with no gene match: 2. DNA for the CDR3: TGTGCCAGCAGTACGGGACTAGCGGGAGCCGGGGAGCTGTTTTTT. This gives the protein CASSTGLAGAGELFF.

This chain links TRBV28 with TRBJ1-5; no reliable D call. Trimming took 5 bases from V and 3 from J, leaving 17 bases between them. CDR1 is MDHEN and CDR2 is SYDVKM in the germline V gene. The length of the CDR3 is 16 residues. The CDR3 loop reads CASSTSSGRVNQPQHF. The CDR3 DNA reads as TGTGCCAGCAGTACTAGCTCTGGGAGGGTCAATCAGCCCCAGCATTTT.

This clone was detected only a few times. The V and J genes are TRBV7-2 and TRBJ2-2; no clear D gene. The V end lost 7 bases, the J end lost 5 bases, and 11 bases lay between the germline ends. The germline V gene has CDR1 SGHTA and CDR2 FQGNSA. The CDR3 covers 13 residues. CDR3 amino acids: CASTQPPTGELFF. For the CDR3, the DNA is TGTGCCAGCACCCAGCCCCCAACCGGGGAGCTGTTTTTT.

This clone has just one count. This chain links TRBV27 with TRBJ2-7; TRBD1 aligns across 7 bases. The CDR3 spans 16 residues. Germline V gene lookup returns CDR1 MNHEY and CDR2 SMNVEV (reference sequence). V lost 3 bases, J lost 2 bases, and 10 bases stayed unmatched. The CDR3 loop is CASSFSAGTVAYEQYF. The CDR3 coding sequence is TGTGCCAGCAGTTTTTCTGCCGGGACAGTAGCCTACGAGCAGTACTTC.

The rearrangement joins TRBV25-1 to TRBJ1-6; 9 bases agree with TRBD1. Germline V gene data show CDR1 as MGHDK and CDR2 as SYGVNS. V lost 2 bases, J lost 7 bases, and 6 bases stayed unmatched. The CDR3 is made up of 16 amino acids. CDR3 bases: TGTGCCAGCAGTGAAACAGGGGGCTGGGGGAATTCACCCCTCCACTTT. Its translation is CASSETGGWGNSPLHF.

In DNA, the CDR3 is TGTGCCAGCAGCTCCCGGGACCAGCCTTGGGAGCAGTTCTTC. Residues: CASSSRDQPWEQFF. The genes are TRBV7-9 and TRBJ2-1, with D perhaps TRBD1 or TRBD2 (5 bases each). This CDR3 is built from 14 residues. CDR1 is SEHNR and CDR2 is FQNEAQ in the germline V gene (reference sequence). V was trimmed by 4 bases and J by 10 bases, leaving 17 bases between them.

The chain joins TRBV6-5 to TRBJ1-2; 10 nucleotides agree with TRBD1. The CDR3 contains 14 residues. With V trimmed by 7 bases and J by 1 base, 3 bases remained unmatched. Germline lookup yields CDR1 MNHEY and CDR2 SVGAGI. The DNA for the CDR3 is TGTGCCAGCACTGGACAGGGGGTTAACTATGGCTACACCTTC. The encoded protein is CASTGQGVNYGYTF.

This rearrangement joins TRBV7-2 to TRBJ2-4; D is possibly TRBD1 or TRBD2 (6 bases each). The CDR3 is 15 residues long. Per germline, CDR1 SGHTA and CDR2 FQGNSA. Trimming pared 5 bases from V and 7 bases from J, leaving 18 bases between. The CDR3 sequence: CASSQEGQRANIQYF. The CDR3 bases are TGTGCCAGCAGCCAGGAGGGACAACGGGCGAACATTCAGTACTTC.

V gene TRBV19 combines with J gene TRBJ2-1; possible D gene TRBD2, 5 bases. Germline lookup yields CDR1 LNHDA and CDR2 SQIVND (reference sequence). CDR3 length: 14 amino acids. V was clipped by 5 bases and J by 5 bases, with 13 bases between them. The CDR3 loop reads CASSLAAANNEQFF. The CDR3 region has the DNA TGTGCCAGTAGTTTGGCAGCGGCGAACAATGAGCAGTTCTTC.

The CDR3 is CASSSRGPAKGEKLFF. The CDR3 DNA reads TGTGCCAGCAGTTCGCGGGGACCGGCTAAGGGCGAAAAACTGTTTTTT. This chain joins TRBV28 and TRBJ1-4; tentative D call: TRBD1 (5 bases). Trimming took off 4 bases at V and 8 bases at J, with 20 bases between the two ends. The germline gives CDR1 MDHEN, CDR2 SYDVKM. The CDR3 is 16 amino acids.

The chain recombines TRBV7-2 with TRBJ1-4; D is undetermined. Germline values: CDR1 SGHTA, CDR2 FQGNSA. V was pared by 5 bases and J by 5 bases, with 21 bases between. The CDR3 consists of 17 residues. The CDR3 reads CASSLHASAGLNEKLFF. In DNA, the CDR3 is TGTGCCAGCAGCCTCCACGCGTCGGCAGGATTGAATGAAAAACTGTTTTTT.

The rearrangement links TRBV5-1 to TRBJ1-2; TRBD1 matches 7 bases. The CDR3 covers 16 residues. The trim removed 4 bases at V and 8 bases at J, leaving 17 bases unmatched. Germline CDR1 SGHRS, CDR2 YFSETQ. In DNA, the CDR3 is TGCGCCAGCAGCATAGTTGGACAGGCATCATTGGAAGGCTACACCTTC. Its translation: CASSIVGQASLEGYTF.

The gene calls are TRBV28 and TRBJ1-5, with D uncertain. Between the trimmed V and J ends, which lost 5 bases and 5 bases, there was a span of 13 bases. Germline-derived CDR1 and CDR2 are MDHEN and SYDVKM. The CDR3 sequence is 14 residues long. This chain's CDR3 is CASSLPSAYQPQHF. CDR3 coding DNA: TGTGCCAGCAGTCTCCCAAGCGCTTATCAGCCCCAGCATTTT.

This CDR3 is CASSLSVRLSYGYTF. The CDR3 DNA follows: TGTGCCAGCAGCTTAAGTGTTCGACTATCCTATGGCTACACCTTC. The rearrangement links TRBV7-2 to TRBJ1-2; D not resolved. The CDR3 contains 15 residues. Germline CDR1 and CDR2: SGHTA and FQGNSA. Between the trimmed V and J ends, which lost 2 bases and 4 bases, there was a span of 14 bases.

The J gene is TRBJ2-1, the V gene TRBV19; 9 bases fit TRBD1. The length of the CDR3 is 13 residues. The J segment lost 1 base and the V segment lost 10 bases, leaving 2 bases of the junction unmatched. The germline CDR1 and CDR2 sequences are LNHDA and SQIVND (reference sequence). The CDR3 DNA follows: TGTGCCACTGGGACAGGGTCCTACAATGAGCAGTTCTTC. It specifies CATGTGSYNEQFF.

The genes are TRBV7-2 and TRBJ2-2; D gene ambiguous. The V and J ends lost 1 base and 4 bases respectively, with 7 bases between them. The CDR3 contains 14 residues. CDR1 is SGHTA and CDR2 is FQGNSA in the germline V gene. The CDR3 DNA reads TGTGCCAGCAGCTTAGAGTTGGGCACCGGGGAGCTGTTTTTT. Amino acids: CASSLELGTGELFF.

This chain uses TRBV28 with TRBJ2-5; no firm D call. V gave up 5 bases and J gave up 9 bases, with 13 bases separating them. The germline CDR1 and CDR2 sequences are MDHEN and SYDVKM. The CDR3 spans 12 residues. CDR3 sequence reads: CASSLQGKPQYF. The CDR3 nucleotides are TGTGCCAGCAGTCTACAAGGGAAGCCCCAGTACTTC.

The chain recombines TRBV9 with TRBJ1-2, with D uncertain. This CDR3 contains 12 residues. Germline CDR1 is SGDLS and CDR2 is YYNGEE. Trimming pared 3 bases from V and 7 bases from J, leaving 10 bases between. This chain's CDR3 is CASSASFSGYTF. The DNA of the CDR3 is TGTGCCAGCAGCGCCAGCTTTTCTGGCTACACCTTC.

This clone was found a few times. The gene calls are TRBV5-1 and TRBJ2-2; no clear D. Germline lookup yields CDR1 SGHRS and CDR2 YFSETQ. The CDR3 contains 14 residues. V dropped 2 bases and J dropped 0 bases, with 5 bases sitting between them. The CDR3 loop reads CASSLASNTGELFF. CDR3 coding DNA: TGCGCCAGCAGCTTAGCGTCGAACACCGGGGAGCTGTTTTTT.

By share of the sample, this clone is medium-sized. The CDR3 region has the DNA TGTGCCAGCAGCTTAGGGGTCACTAATGAAAAACTGTTTTTT. It translates to CASSLGVTNEKLFF. The rearrangement uses TRBV7-6 and TRBJ1-4; D uncertain. Germline V gene sequence: CDR1 SGHVS, CDR2 FNYEAQ. The CDR3 is made up of 14 amino acids. Trimming shortened V by 1 base and J by 2 bases, and 5 bases separated the two germline ends.

The genes are TRBV28 and TRBJ2-5; perhaps TRBD2 as D (6 bases). The germline CDR1 and CDR2 sequences are MDHEN and SYDVKM. The CDR3 contains 15 residues. Trimming took 6 bases from V and 1 from J, leaving 15 bases between them. CDR3 amino acids: CASSGGASVQETQYF. The CDR3 DNA is TGTGCCAGCAGCGGCGGGGCCTCCGTCCAAGAGACCCAGTACTTC. Based on the CDR3 plus reference TRBV28 and TRBJ2-5, the full variable domain is DVKVTQSSRYLVKRTGEKVFLECVQDMDHENMFWYRQDPGLGLRLIYFSYDVKMKEKGDIPEGYSVSREKKERFSLILESASTNQTSMYLCASSGGASVQETQYFGPGTRLLVL.

The rearrangement links TRBV15 to TRBJ2-7; D uncertain. Trimming removed 1 base at V and 1 base at J, with 14 bases between. Germline V gene lookup returns CDR1 LNHNV and CDR2 YYDKDF (reference sequence). There are 16 residues in the CDR3. The CDR3 sequence: CATSRVSDGGSYEQYF. The CDR3 DNA reads TGTGCCACCAGCAGAGTCTCGGACGGCGGATCCTACGAGCAGTACTTC.

This sequence joins TRBV6-6 and TRBJ2-7, with D perhaps matching TRBD2 (5 bases). Deletions cut 6 bases from V and 4 bases from J, with 22 bases between. This CDR3 is 16 amino acids long. CDR1 is MNHNY and CDR2 is SVGAGI in the germline V gene (reference sequence). In nucleotides, the CDR3 is TGTGCCAGCAGGGCTACTGCAAACGGGAAAGGATACGAGCAGTACTTC. Its translation: CASRATANGKGYEQYF.

This chain joins TRBV6-6 and TRBJ2-7; the D gene is possibly TRBD1 (7 bases). The CDR3 has 14 residues. Germline lookup yields CDR1 MNHNY and CDR2 SVGAGI (reference sequence). V was pared by 2 bases and J by 4 bases, with 12 bases between. CDR3 region: CASSYGGGGYEQYF. In DNA, the CDR3 is TGTGCCAGCAGTTACGGAGGGGGCGGTTACGAGCAGTACTTC.

In this sample, this clone turned up once. The rearrangement uses TRBV19 and TRBJ2-1; D is possibly TRBD2 (5 bases). Per germline, CDR1 LNHDA and CDR2 SQIVND (reference sequence). V gave up 6 bases and J gave up 4 bases, with 13 bases separating them. The CDR3 spans 14 residues. The CDR3 reads CASSNQGSYNEQFF. CDR3 nucleotides: TGTGCCAGTAGCAATCAAGGGAGTTACAATGAGCAGTTCTTC.

The V gene is TRBV6-5, the J gene TRBJ2-3; 8 bases are shared with TRBD2. V shed 5 bases, J shed 2 bases, and the junction held 6 bases outside the gene matches. CDR1 is MNHEY, CDR2 SVGAGI, per germline. This CDR3 is 15 amino acids long. The CDR3, as DNA: TGTGCCAGCAGTCGGAGCGGGAGTTACACAGATACGCAGTATTTT. Residues: CASSRSGSYTDTQYF.

The V gene is TRBV28, the J gene TRBJ1-5; D is undetermined. Between the trimmed V and J ends, which lost 3 bases and 2 bases, there was a span of 11 bases. Germline-derived CDR1 and CDR2 are MDHEN and SYDVKM. This CDR3 comprises 15 residues. The CDR3 reads CASSFRGRGNQPQHF. The CDR3 nucleotides read TGTGCCAGCAGTTTCCGGGGTAGAGGCAATCAGCCCCAGCATTTT.

This chain uses TRBV5-1 with TRBJ2-5; D might be TRBD2 (5 bases). CDR3 size: 15 residues. V lost 0 bases, J lost 2 bases, and 11 bases lay in between. The germline V gene has CDR1 SGHRS and CDR2 YFSETQ. The CDR3 nucleotides read TGCGCCAGCAGCTTGGTAACCAGCGGTCAAGAGACCCAGTACTTC. Translating gives CASSLVTSGQETQYF.